This TCR beta chain was recorded in a study of cytomegalovirus exposure and HLA in healthy donors. The wider study: HLA-typed donors contributed 80 million to 85 million unique TCRs, which were held in an early data release.

A word on this clone: Its specificity is not known.

The germline V gene encodes CDR1 SNHLY and CDR2 FYNNEI. The CDR3 is made up of 12 amino acids. Trimming shortened V by 6 bases and J by 1 base, and 6 bases separated the two germline ends. Study results and caveats: A later analysis revealed that TCR association rates differed between HLA loci, peaking at DRB1 and bottoming out at HLA-C.

13 Jbeta primers and 60 Vbeta primers were used for the PCR. Profiling relied on immunoSEQ multiplex PCR, and the TCRdb table lists in-frame clones only, not all of them. The sample yields more than 200,000 clones, 60% to 80% seen once. The rearrangement links TRBV2 to TRBJ2-5; D call uncertain. The clonotype comes from a male donor in good health and CMV-seronegative. The material sequenced was PBMCs. CDR3 DNA sequence: TGTGCCAGCAGCGAGATCCAAGAGACCCAGTACTTC. This gives the protein CASSEIQETQYF.